The clone carrying this TCR beta chain was counted a few times. Its specificity is not known. The data are from a study of early T cells in non-severe SARS-CoV-2 infection. About the research overall: The authors sequenced bulk RNA from unsorted whole blood, leaving chains unpaired. General study points: Anti-spike CD8 responses were favored in VDJdb matching, and private and CD4 specificities were missed.

Attachment of unique molecular identifiers was made to individual cDNA molecules. TCRdb independently ran MiXCR on the 5' RACE reads; one entry per CDR3 protein. The sample has tens of thousands of distinct CDR3 sequences, 11% to 15% seen once. Germline V lookup: CDR1 KGHSH, CDR2 LQKENI. The CDR3 has 15 residues. Unmatched junction bases numbered 7, after V lost 6 bases and J lost 4 bases. The sequence was collected from an adult who was a healthcare worker with PCR-confirmed SARS-CoV-2 infection or an uninfected control (not recorded which). The chain couples TRBV18 to TRBJ2-7; TRBD2 matches 12 bases. Sequencing input: whole blood. The CDR3 nucleotides read TGTGCCAGCTCCCAGGGGACTAGCGGGTTTTACGAGCAGTACTTC. Protein product: CASSQGTSGFYEQYF.